A single sample is the source of the 23 T cell receptor beta chains below, sequenced in a study of blood T cell repertoires in COVID-19. Here immunoSEQ multiplex PCR was the method, and the copy in TCRdb shows in-frame clones only, minus some. This table holds 300,000 to 400,000 clones, approximately 88% found once. Sequencing was done on a sample of peripheral blood. These receptors all come from a woman in her twenties or thirties with COVID-19, enrolled during active disease.

CDR3 in DNA: TGTGCCAGCAACCTAAAGACAGATAACTATGGCTACACCTTC. Its protein product is CASNLKTDNYGYTF. The V call is TRBV7-9, the J call TRBJ1-2; a weak D match, TRBD1 (5 bases). The CDR3 length is 14 residues. Trimming pared 7 bases from V and 1 base from J, leaving 13 bases between. Germline V gene data show CDR1 as SEHNR and CDR2 as FQNEAQ (reference sequence). Looking up the rest from reference TRBV7-9 and TRBJ1-2 gives the full variable domain: DTGVSQNPRHKITKRGQNVTFRCDPISEHNRLYWYRQTLGQGPEFLTYFQNEAQLEKSRLLSDRFSAERPKGSFSTLEIQRTEQGDSAMYLCASNLKTDNYGYTFGSGTRLTVV.

This sequence joins TRBV2 and TRBJ1-2; maybe TRBD1 (5 bases). The germline CDR1 and CDR2 sequences are SNHLY and FYNNEI. V dropped 3 bases and J dropped 3 bases, with 8 bases sitting between them. The CDR3 extends over 13 amino acids. The CDR3 DNA follows: TGTGCCAGCAGTGACGGCAGGGACTATGGCTACACCTTC. Protein product: CASSDGRDYGYTF. Complete variable domain (other parts from reference TRBV2 and TRBJ1-2): EPEVTQTPSHQVTQMGQEVILRCVPISNHLYFYWYRQILGQKVEFLVSFYNNEISEKSEIFDDQFSVERPDGSNFTLKIRSTKLEDSAMYFCASSDGRDYGYTFGSGTRLTVV.

The chain uses TRBV2 and TRBJ1-6, with 7 bases fitting TRBD1. Germline V CDR1 and CDR2: SNHLY, FYNNEI. This CDR3 comprises 15 residues. Unmatched junction bases numbered 9, after V lost 6 bases and J lost 7 bases. The CDR3 DNA reads TGTGCCAGCAGAGAAACAGGGGCGGAGAATTCACCCCTCCACTTT. Translated, it gives CASRETGAENSPLHF.

The genes are TRBV24-1 and TRBJ1-2; the D gene is possibly TRBD1 (6 bases). In germline, CDR1 is KGHDR, CDR2 SFDVKD. This CDR3 comprises 12 residues. V was clipped by 4 bases and J by 7 bases, with 9 bases between them. CDR3 DNA: TGTGCCACCAGTGAATGGACAGTTGGCTACACCTTC. Encoded protein: CATSEWTVGYTF.

This clone was found a few times. This sequence joins TRBV19 and TRBJ1-5; D is uncertain. CDR1 and CDR2 from the germline V gene are LNHDA and SQIVND (reference sequence). The V end lost 0 bases, the J end lost 6 bases, and 3 bases lay between the germline ends. The length of the CDR3 is 12 residues. The CDR3 sequence is CASSIERQPQHF. CDR3 coding DNA: TGTGCCAGTAGTATAGAGCGTCAGCCCCAGCATTTT.

This chain links TRBV7-2 with TRBJ1-2; D is undetermined. With 7 bases removed from V and 9 bases from J, the gap between germline ends came to 12 bases. There are 11 residues in the CDR3. Germline loops: CDR1 SGHTA, CDR2 FQGNSA. The CDR3 reads CASTTAMSYTF. The CDR3 nucleotides are TGTGCCAGCACTACCGCGATGAGCTACACCTTC.

There are a few counts of this clone. This sequence joins TRBV11-3 and TRBJ2-6; D is uncertain. V was shortened by 4 bases and J by 0 bases, with 13 bases between the two germline ends. In germline, CDR1 is SGHNT, CDR2 YENEEA. CDR3 length: 17 amino acids. CDR3 nucleotide sequence: TGTGCCAGCAGCTATGAAACGTCTAACTCTGGGGCCAACGTCCTGACTTTC. The encoded protein is CASSYETSNSGANVLTF.

The chain joins TRBV28 to TRBJ1-2; no clear D. V gave up 6 bases and J gave up 4 bases, with 18 bases separating them. Germline V gene sequence: CDR1 MDHEN, CDR2 SYDVKM. The length of the CDR3 is 15 residues. CDR3 DNA: TGTGCCAGCAGAACCCCGTTCGGAGGGCTCTATGGCTACACCTTC. Translating it yields CASRTPFGGLYGYTF.

The J gene is TRBJ1-6, the V gene TRBV19; 7 bases match TRBD1. The CDR3 loop spans 16 amino acids. Germline CDR1 is LNHDA and CDR2 is SQIVND (reference sequence). V lost 7 bases, J lost 8 bases, and 14 bases stayed unmatched. DNA of the CDR3: TGTGCCAGTATCCCACCTCCAACCGGGACAGATTCACCCCTCCACTTT. Translated, it gives CASIPPPTGTDSPLHF.

The genes are TRBV10-3 and TRBJ1-3; TRBD1 matches at 7 bases. This CDR3 region has 13 residues. The V and J ends lost 4 bases and 7 bases, in that order; junction bases with no gene match: 4. Germline loops: CDR1 ENHRY, CDR2 SYGVKD. CDR3 region: CAISGQGVNTIYF. As DNA, the CDR3 is TGTGCCATCAGTGGCCAGGGGGTGAACACCATATATTTT.

This clone has a single count. V is TRBV12-3 or TRBV12-4 and J is TRBJ2-1; possibly TRBD2 for D (5 bases). V was shortened by 6 bases and J by 10 bases, with 16 bases between the two germline ends. The CDR3 runs to 13 residues. CDR3 loop: CASRDGIPREQFF. The CDR3 nucleotides read TGTGCCAGCAGGGACGGGATCCCACGGGAGCAGTTCTTC.

The J gene is TRBJ1-2, the V gene TRBV6-1; TRBD1 might be the D (5 bases). The CDR3 loop spans 13 amino acids. The germline V gene has CDR1 MNHNS and CDR2 SASEGT. V lost 6 bases to trimming and J lost 5 bases, with 13 bases between them. The CDR3 DNA sequence: TGTGCCAGCAGACCCGACAGCTCTTATGGCTACACCTTC. It encodes CASRPDSSYGYTF.

This clone has just one count. V usage is TRBV19 and J usage is TRBJ1-4, with TRBD1 matching 12 bases. Germline values: CDR1 LNHDA, CDR2 SQIVND (reference sequence). V lost 9 bases to trimming and J lost 14 bases; unmatched junction nucleotides: 16. The CDR3 runs to 15 residues. The CDR3 reads CASRPPGTGGGGLFF. For the CDR3, the DNA is TGTGCCAGCCGACCTCCCGGGACAGGGGGCGGAGGCCTGTTTTTT.

The rearrangement uses TRBV19 and TRBJ1-2; D remains ambiguous. There are 13 residues in the CDR3. The V end was cut by 7 bases, the J end by 4 bases, with 13 bases between. From germline, CDR1 is LNHDA and CDR2 SQIVND (reference sequence). The CDR3 protein is CASMGLKSYGYTF. CDR3 sequence (DNA): TGTGCCAGTATGGGCCTGAAGAGCTATGGCTACACCTTC. Complete variable domain (other parts from reference TRBV19 and TRBJ1-2): DGGITQSPKYLFRKEGQNVTLSCEQNLNHDAMYWYRQDPGQGLRLIYYSQIVNDFQKGDIAEGYSVSREKKESFPLTVTSAQKNPTAFYLCASMGLKSYGYTFGSGTRLTVV.

This chain joins TRBV27 and TRBJ1-1, with 9 positions matching TRBD1. V shed 6 bases and J 5 bases; nucleotides not matched to a gene: 4. Germline CDR1 is MNHEY and CDR2 is SMNVEV (reference sequence). This CDR3 has 13 amino acids. The CDR3 loop reads CASRRQGGTEAFF. The CDR3 coding sequence is TGTGCCAGCAGAAGACAGGGGGGAACTGAAGCTTTCTTT.

This clone was seen a handful of times. The J gene is TRBJ1-6, the V gene TRBV7-9; the D gene is possibly TRBD1 (6 bases). V gave up 6 bases and J gave up 0 bases, with 6 bases separating them. CDR3 length: 14 residues. Germline values: CDR1 SEHNR, CDR2 FQNEAQ (reference sequence). The CDR3 protein is CASRDSSYNSPLHF. CDR3 nucleotides: TGTGCCAGCAGGGACAGCTCCTATAATTCACCCCTCCACTTT. Full variable domain (missing parts from reference TRBV7-9 and TRBJ1-6): DTGVSQNPRHKITKRGQNVTFRCDPISEHNRLYWYRQTLGQGPEFLTYFQNEAQLEKSRLLSDRFSAERPKGSFSTLEIQRTEQGDSAMYLCASRDSSYNSPLHFGNGTRLTVT.

This clone turned up a few times. This chain connects TRBV4-2 to TRBJ1-6, with D possibly being TRBD1 (5 bases). The V gene's germline CDR1 is LGHNA and CDR2 YNFKEQ. The V gene lost 0 bases and the J gene lost 8 bases, with 14 bases spanning the gap. The CDR3 consists of 16 residues. The CDR3 sequence: CASSQDSGQGYSPLHF. Written as DNA, the CDR3 is TGTGCCAGCAGCCAAGATAGTGGGCAGGGATATTCACCCCTCCACTTT.

The V gene is TRBV6-2 or TRBV6-3, the J gene TRBJ1-1; tentative D call: TRBD1 (6 bases). The V end lost 6 bases, the J end lost 5 bases, and 10 bases lay between the germline ends. Germline-derived CDR1 and CDR2 are MNHEY and SVGEGT. The length of the CDR3 is 12 residues. CDR3 in DNA: TGTGCCAGCAGCAGGACAGTAACTGAAGCTTTCTTT. Encoded protein: CASSRTVTEAFF.

The J gene is TRBJ1-2, the V gene TRBV4-3; 7 bases match TRBD1. CDR3 size: 17 residues. CDR1 LGHNA and CDR2 YSLEER come from the germline V gene. V was clipped by 0 bases and J by 8 bases; unmatched bases: 15. CDR3 nucleotides: TGCGCCAGCAGCCAAGACCTTGGGACAGTGCCTGGATCGGGCTACACCTTC. It translates to CASSQDLGTVPGSGYTF.

J is TRBJ1-3 and V is TRBV2; 9 positions match TRBD1. CDR1 is SNHLY and CDR2 is FYNNEI in the germline V gene. This CDR3 region has 13 residues. Trimming removed 10 bases from V and 6 bases from J; junction bases left unmatched: 7. The chain's CDR3 is CAIRTGVENTIYF. In DNA form, the CDR3 reads TGTGCCATCCGGACAGGGGTGGAAAACACCATATATTTT. The full variable domain, rest sourced from reference TRBV2 and TRBJ1-3, is EPEVTQTPSHQVTQMGQEVILRCVPISNHLYFYWYRQILGQKVEFLVSFYNNEISEKSEIFDDQFSVERPDGSNFTLKIRSTKLEDSAMYFCAIRTGVENTIYFGEGSWLTVV.

V is TRBV6-4 and J is TRBJ2-2; D unclear. V dropped 4 bases and J dropped 6 bases, with 9 bases sitting between them. The CDR3 totals 13 residues. CDR1 is MRHNA, CDR2 SNTAGT, per germline. CDR3: CASSVEWSGELFF. The CDR3 DNA is TGTGCCAGCAGTGTGGAGTGGTCCGGGGAGCTGTTTTTT.

The J gene is TRBJ1-2, the V gene TRBV18, with 9 bases lining up with TRBD1. The J segment lost 4 bases and the V segment lost 6 bases, leaving 3 bases of the junction unmatched. There are 13 residues in the CDR3. CDR1 is KGHSH, CDR2 LQKENI, per germline. The CDR3 sequence: CASSGQGSYGYTF. CDR3 nucleotide sequence: TGTGCCAGCTCCGGACAGGGGTCCTATGGCTACACCTTC. The complete variable domain, with remaining parts taken from reference TRBV18 and TRBJ1-2, reads NAGVMQNPRHLVRRRGQEARLRCSPMKGHSHVYWYRQLPEEGLKFMVYLQKENIIDESGMPKERFSAEFPKEGPSILRIQQVVRGDSAAYFCASSGQGSYGYTFGSGTRLTVV.

V usage is TRBV6-5 and J usage is TRBJ1-1; TRBD1 matches at 7 bases. This CDR3 spans 13 amino acids. With V trimmed by 2 bases and J by 5 bases, 2 bases remained unmatched. Per the germline V gene, CDR1 is MNHEY and CDR2 is SVGAGI. The CDR3 reads CASSYRQGTEAFF. CDR3 DNA sequence: TGTGCCAGCAGTTACCGACAGGGAACTGAAGCTTTCTTT.